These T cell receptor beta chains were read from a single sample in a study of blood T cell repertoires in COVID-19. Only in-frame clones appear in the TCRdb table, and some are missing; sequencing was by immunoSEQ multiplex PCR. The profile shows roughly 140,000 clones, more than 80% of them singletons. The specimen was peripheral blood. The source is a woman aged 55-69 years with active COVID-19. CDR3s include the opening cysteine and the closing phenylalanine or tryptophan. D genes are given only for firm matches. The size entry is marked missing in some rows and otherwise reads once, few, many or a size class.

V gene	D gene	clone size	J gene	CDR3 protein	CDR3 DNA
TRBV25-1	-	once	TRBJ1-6	CASSESIGSPLHF	TGTGCCAGCAGTGAATCTATTGGTTCACCCCTCCACTTT
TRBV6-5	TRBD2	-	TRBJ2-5	CASSYSPTAGAQYF	TGTGCCAGCAGTTACTCGCCGACGGCGGGGGCCCAGTACTTC
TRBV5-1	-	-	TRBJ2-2	CASSLELAGGLRAPGSCFF	-
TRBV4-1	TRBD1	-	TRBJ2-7	CASSQEGQFYEQYF	TGCGCCAGCAGCCAAGAGGGACAGTTCTACGAGCAGTACTTC
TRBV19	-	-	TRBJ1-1	CASSTPASPGNTEAFF	TGTGCCAGTAGTACGCCTGCGTCTCCGGGGAACACTGAAGCTTTCTTT
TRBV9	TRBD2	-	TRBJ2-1	CASSVALSAGDEEQFF	TGTGCCAGCAGCGTAGCATTATCAGCGGGAGATGAGGAGCAGTTCTTC
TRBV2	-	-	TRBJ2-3	CASSGRDLTDTQYF	TGTGCCAGCAGTGGGCGGGACCTCACAGATACGCAGTATTTT
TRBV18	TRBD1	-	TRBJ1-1	CASSPGQGAGEAFF	TGTGCCAGCTCACCGGGACAGGGGGCGGGTGAAGCTTTCTTT
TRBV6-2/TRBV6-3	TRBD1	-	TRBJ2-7	CASSPVRPGGAYEQYF	TGTGCCAGCAGCCCCGTCCGCCCAGGGGGAGCCTACGAGCAGTACTTC
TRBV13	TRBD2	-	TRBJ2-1	CASSLPPGLYYNEQFF	TGTGCCAGCAGCCTCCCCCCGGGACTATACTACAATGAGCAGTTCTTC
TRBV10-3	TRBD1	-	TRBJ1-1	CATRVGQENTEAFF	TGTGCCACTCGAGTGGGACAGGAGAACACTGAAGCTTTCTTT
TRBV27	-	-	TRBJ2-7	CASSPRRGRTYSSYEQYF	TGTGCCAGCAGCCCGAGAAGGGGTAGGACCTATAGCTCCTACGAGCAGTACTTC
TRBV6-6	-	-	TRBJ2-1	CASSYDREQFF	TGTGCCAGCAGTTACGACAGGGAGCAGTTCTTC
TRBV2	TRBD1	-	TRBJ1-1	CASTSRDRVKTEAFF	TGTGCCAGCACTTCCAGGGACAGGGTGAAAACTGAAGCTTTCTTT
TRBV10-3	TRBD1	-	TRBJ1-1	CAISDPGGTGNTEAFF	TGTGCCATCAGTGACCCCGGGGGGACAGGGAACACTGAAGCTTTCTTT
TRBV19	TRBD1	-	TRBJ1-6	CASDRGHNSPLHF	TGTGCCAGTGACAGGGGGCATAATTCACCCCTCCACTTT
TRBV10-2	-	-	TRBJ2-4	CASSEVPWSRRGKNIQYF	TGCGCCAGCAGTGAAGTTCCCTGGTCTAGGAGAGGCAAAAACATTCAGTACTTC
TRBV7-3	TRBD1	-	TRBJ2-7	CASSLWPRDSIYEQYF	TGTGCCAGCAGCTTATGGCCCCGGGACAGTATCTACGAGCAGTACTTC
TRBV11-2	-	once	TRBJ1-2	CASSGRRNYGYTF	TGTGCCAGCAGCGGCAGGCGTAACTATGGCTACACCTTC
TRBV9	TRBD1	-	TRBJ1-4	CASSVEGQGFGELFF	TGTGCCAGCAGCGTAGAGGGACAGGGGTTCGGGGAACTGTTTTTT
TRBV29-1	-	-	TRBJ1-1	CSVVRGGVNTEAFF	TGCAGCGTTGTCCGAGGGGGGGTGAACACTGAAGCTTTCTTT